The 14 T cell receptor beta chains in this list originate from one sample, sequenced in a study of radiotherapy plus CTLA-4 blockade in lung cancer. Produced via immunoSEQ multiplex PCR; TCRdb's table is partial and in-frame only. The table includes about 35,000 clones, 85% detected once. Sequenced here: peripheral blood, sampled from a patient treated with radiotherapy plus ipilimumab. Source of these receptors: a human donor with non-small cell lung cancer who had stable disease on radiotherapy plus ipilimumab.

This clone was observed once. This chain connects TRBV11-1 to TRBJ2-1; 11 bases line up with TRBD2. From germline, CDR1 is SGHAT and CDR2 FQDESV (reference sequence). There are 15 residues in the CDR3. V trimming: 4 bases; J trimming: 5 bases; junction bases outside the gene matches: 4. CDR3 nucleotide sequence: TGTGCCAGCAGCTCGGGACTAGCGGCCAACAATGAGCAGTTCTTC. This translates into CASSSGLAANNEQFF. The entire variable domain, with the rest obtained from reference TRBV11-1 and TRBJ2-1, is as follows: EAEVAQSPRYKITEKSQAVAFWCDPISGHATLYWYRQILGQGPELLVQFQDESVVDDSQLPKDRFSAERLKGVDSTLKIQPAELGDSAMYLCASSSGLAANNEQFFGPGTRLTVL.

This chain joins TRBV19 and TRBJ2-3; tentatively, D is TRBD2 (6 bases). CDR1 is LNHDA and CDR2 is SQIVND in the germline V gene (reference sequence). The CDR3 extends over 12 amino acids. With 6 bases removed from V and 6 bases from J, the gap between germline ends came to 10 bases. The CDR3, as DNA: TGTGCCAGTAGGCTCGCGGGGGATACGCAGTATTTT. Residues: CASRLAGDTQYF.

The J gene is TRBJ2-7, the V gene TRBV4-3; 7 bases line up with TRBD1. V dropped 2 bases and J dropped 1; count of bases not matched to a gene: 5. The CDR3 is made up of 15 amino acids. Looked up from germline, CDR1 is LGHNA and CDR2 is YSLEER. CDR3 sequence reads: CASSQNRGQSYEQYF. The CDR3 nucleotides read TGCGCCAGCAGCCAAAACAGGGGACAGTCCTACGAGCAGTACTTC.

The J gene is TRBJ2-5, the V gene TRBV27; 8 bases are a match to TRBD1. Germline V gene sequence: CDR1 MNHEY, CDR2 SMNVEV (reference sequence). The CDR3 sequence is 14 residues long. V was clipped by 5 bases and J by 5 bases; unmatched bases: 7. CDR3: CASSLDRGEETQYF. The CDR3 coding sequence is TGTGCCAGCAGTCTCGACAGGGGCGAGGAGACCCAGTACTTC.

This clone showed up just once. V gene TRBV4-3 combines with J gene TRBJ2-1; a weak D match, TRBD1 (5 bases). The germline V gene has CDR1 LGHNA and CDR2 YSLEER. V was cut by 6 bases and J by 3 bases, with 15 bases left in between. The CDR3 is 15 amino acids. CDR3 sequence (DNA): TGCGCCAGCAGTATCGGCTCAGGGATCTACAATGAGCAGTTCTTC. Translating it yields CASSIGSGIYNEQFF.

CDR3 DNA sequence: TGTGCCAGCAGCCCTAGGATGGGAGGACGAGAGACCCAGTACTTC. As protein: CASSPRMGGRETQYF. The V gene is TRBV7-6, the J gene TRBJ2-5, with D possibly TRBD2 on 6 matching bases. The CDR3 runs to 15 residues. With 5 bases removed from V and 4 bases from J, the gap between germline ends came to 17 bases. Germline CDR1 and CDR2: SGHVS and FNYEAQ.

The J gene is TRBJ1-3, the V gene TRBV30; D ambiguous. This CDR3 spans 11 amino acids. Per germline, CDR1 GTSNPN and CDR2 SVGIG (reference sequence). The ends were cut back, 4 bases at V and 4 bases at J, with 5 bases in the middle. The CDR3 is CAWNKGNTIYF. The CDR3 nucleotides are TGTGCCTGGAACAAGGGAAACACCATATATTTT.

The chain recombines TRBV6-1 with TRBJ1-2; D ambiguous. The germline V and J ends were trimmed by 2 bases and 7 bases, with 11 bases remaining between them. The CDR3 length is 13 residues. Germline CDR1 is MNHNS and CDR2 is SASEGT. Here the CDR3 reads CASSERGQSGYTF. The CDR3 region has the DNA TGTGCCAGCAGTGAAAGAGGGCAGAGTGGCTACACCTTC.

This chain links TRBV7-2 with TRBJ2-7; no firm D call. The CDR3 totals 14 residues. Germline loops: CDR1 SGHTA, CDR2 FQGNSA. Trimming removed 3 bases from V and 6 bases from J, with 15 bases in between. The DNA for the CDR3 is TGTGCCAGCAGCTTGCGGCCTCAGCCGGCCGAGCAGTACTTC. This codes for CASSLRPQPAEQYF.

V usage is TRBV7-9 and J usage is TRBJ1-5; D call uncertain. V gave up 5 bases and J gave up 6 bases, with 11 bases separating them. Germline V lookup: CDR1 SEHNR, CDR2 FQNEAQ (reference sequence). The CDR3 consists of 13 residues. The CDR3 sequence is CASSLGRSQPQHF. The DNA of the CDR3 is TGTGCCAGCAGCCTAGGTAGAAGTCAGCCCCAGCATTTT.

This sequence joins TRBV5-8 and TRBJ2-7; 8 positions match TRBD2. V trimming: 0 bases; J trimming: 0 bases; junction bases outside the gene matches: 2. The CDR3 totals 15 residues. Germline values: CDR1 SGHTS, CDR2 YDEGEE. The CDR3 sequence: CASSLDGTSSYEQYF. The CDR3 region has the DNA TGTGCCAGCAGCTTGGACGGGACTAGCTCCTACGAGCAGTACTTC.

The chain has TRBV28 and TRBJ2-7; 13 nucleotides line up with TRBD2. The CDR3 extends over 16 amino acids. With 6 bases clipped from V and 4 bases from J, the junction kept 9 bases outside the gene matches. Per the germline V gene, CDR1 is MDHEN and CDR2 is SYDVKM. For the CDR3, the DNA is TGTGCCAGCAGCCCAACCGGACTAGCGGGAGCGTACGAGCAGTACTTC. It yields the protein CASSPTGLAGAYEQYF. The variable domain in full, completed from reference TRBV28 and TRBJ2-7, reads DVKVTQSSRYLVKRTGEKVFLECVQDMDHENMFWYRQDPGLGLRLIYFSYDVKMKEKGDIPEGYSVSREKKERFSLILESASTNQTSMYLCASSPTGLAGAYEQYFGPGTRLTVT.

The gene calls are TRBV28 and TRBJ1-2; weak D call: TRBD1 (6 bases). Per the germline V gene, CDR1 is MDHEN and CDR2 is SYDVKM. V lost 6 bases and J lost 4, with 12 bases in between. The CDR3 length is 13 residues. This CDR3 is CASRPGQFYGYTF. As DNA, the CDR3 is TGTGCCAGCAGACCCGGACAGTTCTATGGCTACACCTTC.

The rearrangement uses TRBV19 and TRBJ1-1, with D possibly being TRBD1 (5 bases). The germline V gene has CDR1 LNHDA and CDR2 SQIVND (reference sequence). This CDR3 has 19 residues. The V end was cut by 5 bases, the J end by 1 base, with 26 bases between. The CDR3 loop is CASSPGGDLSEWGNTEAFF. The CDR3 nucleotides read TGTGCCAGTAGTCCGGGGGGAGACCTCTCCGAGTGGGGGAACACTGAAGCTTTCTTT.